This T cell receptor beta chain was recorded in a study of T cells in Graves' hyperthyroidism and ophthalmopathy. Study observations and caveats: Peripheral blood also featured most of the thyroid clonotypes expanded above 0.001. It was a median around 6 months before onset that the model predicted ophthalmopathy.

Amplified TCR beta CDR3 regions derived from RNA transcripts. An initial round of RT-PCR targeting the TCR CDR3 relied on the HTBI primer set. TCRdb recomputed calls from the multiplex PCR reads with MiXCR, one row per CDR3 protein. The sample yields under 650,000 distinct CDR3 sequences, about 16% seen once. The CDR3 has 13 residues. The V gene end was trimmed by 5 bases and the J gene end by 4 bases; junction bases not matched to a gene: 3. Germline CDR1 DFQATT, CDR2 SNEGSKA (reference sequence). In the case of this clonotype: Its specificity is unknown.

Stable disease denoted Graves' hyperthyroidism without ophthalmopathy progression within 18 months. PBMCs were sourced from more than 9 ml fresh peripheral blood. The sequence was collected from a woman aged 25 to 39 with Graves' hyperthyroidism. What was sequenced was blood. The chain carries TRBV20-1 and TRBJ2-4; 9 bases line up with TRBD2. For the CDR3, the DNA is TGCAGTGCTTTAGCGGGAGAAAAAAACATTCAGTACTTC. Encoded protein: CSALAGEKNIQYF.